What follows describes a single T cell receptor beta chain. Its antigen is not known. The data originate from a study of blood T cells in healthy people across ages. Study-level points and caveats: Using unsorted PBMCs precluded a conclusive naive versus antigen-experienced comparison. The study found more naive CD4+ cells and higher diversity in long-lived than aged donors.

The second PCR ran roughly 6 to 11 cycles with a sample-barcoded 5' primer and J-beta primers. TCRdb re-called the 5' RACE reads with MiXCR, one entry per CDR3 protein. The sample shows around 780,000 distinct CDR3 sequences, 45% to 70% of them seen only once. The CDR3 has 17 residues. V lost 1 base and J lost 2, with 16 bases in between. The V gene's germline CDR1 is LGHNA and CDR2 YSLEER. Extractions gave at least 5.5 micrograms of total RNA per sample. The genes are TRBV4-3 and TRBJ2-3, with D perhaps being TRBD1 or TRBD2 (6 bases each). This clonotype originated in a middle-aged man in good health. Sequencing used blood. CDR3 sequence (DNA): TGCGCCAGCAGCCAAGCTATCCGGGGGCGTACCACAGATACGCAGTATTTT. It yields the protein CASSQAIRGRTTDTQYF.